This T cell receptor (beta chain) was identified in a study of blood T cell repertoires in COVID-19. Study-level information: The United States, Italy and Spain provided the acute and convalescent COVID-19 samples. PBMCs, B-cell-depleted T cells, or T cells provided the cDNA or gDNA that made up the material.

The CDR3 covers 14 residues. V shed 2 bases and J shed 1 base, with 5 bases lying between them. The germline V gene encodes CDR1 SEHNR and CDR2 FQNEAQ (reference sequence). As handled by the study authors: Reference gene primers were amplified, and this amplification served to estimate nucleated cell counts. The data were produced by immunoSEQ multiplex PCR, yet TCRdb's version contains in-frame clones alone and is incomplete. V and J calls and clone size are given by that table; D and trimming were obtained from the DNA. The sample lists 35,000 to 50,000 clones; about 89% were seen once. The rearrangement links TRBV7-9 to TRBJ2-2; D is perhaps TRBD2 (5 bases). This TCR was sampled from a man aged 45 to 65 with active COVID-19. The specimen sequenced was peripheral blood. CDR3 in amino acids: CASSLSGNTGELFF. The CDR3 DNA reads TGTGCCAGCAGCTTAAGCGGGAACACCGGGGAGCTGTTTTTT.